These 20 T cell receptor beta chains were sequenced from one sample in a study of human T cells and chemical hapten exposure. Described time point: pre-sensitization, week 0. Treatment reported: therapeutic diphenylcyclopropenone sensitization with weekly scalp DPC. One entry per CDR3 protein, called by TCRdb with MiXCR from the RACE reads. Of a few hundred thousand distinct CDR3 sequences in the sample, 7% to 10% were seen once. The sample here was whole blood, taken in connection with sensitization to the hapten diphenylcyclopropenone (DPC). The receptor set was obtained from a woman aged 40 to 55 with alopecia areata. Some clones in this sample may be carry-over from other donors' samples.

The rearrangement uses TRBV5-1 and TRBJ2-1; TRBD2 matches at 10 bases. This CDR3 has 16 residues. J gave up 9 bases and V 3 bases, and 12 bases lay outside the gene matches. Germline assignment: CDR1 SGHRS and CDR2 YFSETQ. CDR3 sequence (DNA): TGCGCCAGCAGCTCCTTGCAAACTAGCGGGATCCCTGAGCAGTTCTTC. Protein product: CASSSLQTSGIPEQFF.

About this clonotype: The junction shows a germline mismatch at one end, possibly a read error. V is TRBV29-1 and J is TRBJ2-3; D is uncertain. CDR3 length: 12 residues. The germline gives CDR1 SQVTM, CDR2 ANQGSEA. The CDR3 DNA is TGCAGCGTTGACAGGAGCAGAGATACGCAGTATTTT. This encodes CSVDRSRDTQYF.

This chain joins TRBV9 and TRBJ2-3; no reliable D call. CDR3 length equals 14 residues. The V end was cut by 0 bases, the J end by 0 bases, with 5 bases between. Germline CDR1 and CDR2: SGDLS and YYNGEE. The CDR3 sequence is CASSVASSTDTQYF. In nucleotides, the CDR3 is TGTGCCAGCAGCGTAGCTAGTAGCACAGATACGCAGTATTTT.

There are a few counts of this clonotype. V and J are TRBV4-3 and TRBJ2-3, with 8 bases identical to TRBD2. Per the germline V gene, CDR1 is LGHNA and CDR2 is YSLEER. The CDR3 is 15 residues long. With 4 bases clipped from V and 1 base from J, the junction kept 4 bases outside the gene matches. The CDR3, as DNA: TGCGCCAGCAGCCCAACAGCGGGAGGCACAGATACGCAGTATTTT. Residues: CASSPTAGGTDTQYF.

The chain couples TRBV28 to TRBJ2-3; D perhaps matches TRBD2 (6 bases). The CDR3 totals 17 residues. The germline V gene has CDR1 MDHEN and CDR2 SYDVKM. Trimming removed 3 bases at V and 0 bases at J, with 16 bases between. Here the CDR3 DNA reads TGTGCCAGCAGTTTCTTTCAACTTGGAGGGAGCACAGATACGCAGTATTTT. This codes for CASSFFQLGGSTDTQYF.

There are a few counts of this clonotype. V gene TRBV29-1 combines with J gene TRBJ2-2; 8 positions agree with TRBD1. CDR1 is SQVTM and CDR2 is ANQGSEA in the germline V gene. Trimming at V came to 3 bases and at J to 7 bases, leaving 4 bases not matched to a gene. CDR3 length: 13 amino acids. The DNA for the CDR3 is TGCAGCGTTGACAGGGGGCATAGCGGGGAGCTGTTTTTT. It is translated as CSVDRGHSGELFF.

This sequence joins TRBV28 and TRBJ2-7; D is possibly TRBD1 (6 bases). Germline V lookup: CDR1 MDHEN, CDR2 SYDVKM. The CDR3 consists of 13 residues. Trimming took 2 bases from V and 3 from J, leaving 8 bases between them. This CDR3 is CASSLTGNYEQYF. The CDR3 region has the DNA TGTGCCAGCAGTTTAACAGGGAACTACGAGCAGTACTTC.

The CDR3 region is CASSSDRVQNTEAFF. CDR3 nucleotides: TGCGCCAGCAGCTCTGACAGGGTTCAGAACACTGAAGCTTTCTTT. The gene calls are TRBV5-1 and TRBJ1-1; 7 bases are shared with TRBD1. The length of the CDR3 is 15 residues. Germline V gives CDR1 SGHRS, CDR2 YFSETQ. The ends lost 3 bases at V and 1 base at J; junction bases unmatched: 6. Full variable domain (remainder filled in from reference TRBV5-1 and TRBJ1-1): KAGVTQTPRYLIKTRGQQVTLSCSPISGHRSVSWYQQTPGQGLQFLFEYFSETQRNKGNFPGRFSGRQFSNSRSEMNVSTLELGDSALYLCASSSDRVQNTEAFFGQGTRLTVV.

This clonotype was detected a few times. The chain combines TRBV7-9 with TRBJ2-5; 7 positions agree with TRBD1. CDR3 size: 16 residues. CDR1 and CDR2 from the germline V gene are SEHNR and FQNEAQ (reference sequence). V dropped 5 bases and J dropped 1; count of bases not matched to a gene: 10. The CDR3 coding sequence is TGTGCCAGCAGCGACCCTGTGACAGGGATCCAAGAGACCCAGTACTTC. Amino acids: CASSDPVTGIQETQYF.

The V and J genes are TRBV19 and TRBJ2-2, with 7 bases fitting TRBD2. Germline V lookup: CDR1 LNHDA, CDR2 SQIVND (reference sequence). The CDR3 runs to 15 residues. V shed 6 bases, J shed 6 bases, and the junction held 10 bases outside the gene matches. The CDR3 loop reads CASSPWAGESGELFF. In DNA, the CDR3 is TGTGCCAGTAGCCCCTGGGCGGGAGAATCCGGGGAGCTGTTTTTT.

The V call is TRBV6-5, the J call TRBJ2-3, with D perhaps TRBD1 or TRBD2 (6 bases each). The CDR3 runs 15 residues. V dropped 6 bases and J dropped 2 bases, with 15 bases sitting between them. Germline CDR1 reads MNHEY; CDR2 reads SVGAGI. In DNA, the CDR3 is TGTGCCAGCAGAGACTCTTGGGGGGCCACAGATACGCAGTATTTT. Its translation: CASRDSWGATDTQYF.

This clonotype was seen more than once but under ten times. J is TRBJ2-4 and V is TRBV7-2; D tentatively reads TRBD1 or TRBD2 (5 bases each). Germline loops: CDR1 SGHTA, CDR2 FQGNSA. The CDR3 covers 15 residues. Trimming took 4 bases from V and 2 from J, leaving 12 bases between them. The CDR3 here is CASSSPWGTKNIQYF. The CDR3 nucleotides read TGTGCCAGCAGCTCGCCGTGGGGGACCAAAAACATTCAGTACTTC. Based on the CDR3 plus reference TRBV7-2 and TRBJ2-4, the full variable domain is GAGVSQSPSNKVTEKGKDVELRCDPISGHTALYWYRQSLGQGLEFLIYFQGNSAPDKSGLPSDRFSAERTGGSVSTLTIQRTQQEDSAVYLCASSSPWGTKNIQYFGAGTRLSVL.

This sequence joins TRBV28 and TRBJ1-5; D gene unclear. Looked up from germline, CDR1 is MDHEN and CDR2 is SYDVKM. V lost 7 bases, J lost 1 base, and 17 bases lay in between. The length of the CDR3 is 16 residues. CDR3 amino acids: CASTDGGIRSNQPQHF. In DNA form, the CDR3 reads TGTGCCAGCACAGACGGAGGGATTAGGAGCAATCAGCCCCAGCATTTT.

This clonotype was counted only a few times. CDR3 amino acids: CSVEIRGIGTGELFF. The CDR3 region has the DNA TGCAGCGTTGAAATCAGGGGGATCGGCACCGGGGAGCTGTTTTTT. The chain has TRBV29-1 and TRBJ2-2; 7 positions match TRBD1. The trim removed 2 bases at V and 4 bases at J, leaving 7 bases unmatched. The CDR3 length is 15 residues. Germline CDR1 is SQVTM and CDR2 is ANQGSEA.

This clonotype was seen many times. This chain links TRBV12-3 or TRBV12-4 with TRBJ1-2, with 10 bases that match TRBD1. The ends lost 5 bases at V and 5 bases at J; junction bases unmatched: 2. The CDR3 has 13 amino acids. The DNA of the CDR3 is TGTGCCAGCAGTGAGGACAGGGGGTATGGCTACACCTTC. Translated: CASSEDRGYGYTF.

The gene calls are TRBV7-8 and TRBJ2-7; TRBD2 might be the D (6 bases). Germline V gives CDR1 SGHVS, CDR2 FQNEAQ. The CDR3 extends over 13 amino acids. V lost 8 bases and J 1 base, leaving 12 bases between the germline ends. The CDR3 here is CASGRETSYEQYF. CDR3 DNA sequence: TGTGCCAGCGGACGGGAGACTTCCTACGAGCAGTACTTC.

The chain employs TRBV20-1 and TRBJ1-5; TRBD1 matches at 7 bases. CDR1 is DFQATT and CDR2 is SNEGSKA in the germline V gene (reference sequence). This CDR3 has 17 residues. Losses at the gene ends were 2 bases for V and 1 base for J; bases not matched to a gene: 11. The CDR3 DNA is TGCAGTGCTAGAAGAGGGGCCGGACAGGTGAGCAATCAGCCCCAGCATTTT. Protein sequence: CSARRGAGQVSNQPQHF.

Written as DNA, the CDR3 is TGTGCCAGCAGCGTAACCCCAGGGTTTGAAGATACGCAGTATTTT. Encoded protein: CASSVTPGFEDTQYF. This chain links TRBV9 with TRBJ2-3, with D perhaps TRBD1 (5 bases). Trimming cost V 1 base and J 5 bases, with 14 bases left between them. Germline V gene sequence: CDR1 SGDLS, CDR2 YYNGEE. CDR3 size: 15 residues.

The CDR3 nucleotides read TGCAGCATCCCGGACAGGGGAGACGGCTACACCTTC. It codes for CSIPDRGDGYTF. This chain uses TRBV29-1 with TRBJ1-2; 9 bases are shared with TRBD1. CDR3 length: 12 residues. Per the germline V gene, CDR1 is SQVTM and CDR2 is ANQGSEA. The junction had 9 bases not matched to a gene; V was cut back by 8 bases and J by 8 bases.

This clonotype was seen more than once but under ten times. The V and J genes are TRBV10-3 and TRBJ1-1; D is perhaps TRBD1 (6 bases). The CDR3 loop spans 14 amino acids. The germline V gene has CDR1 ENHRY and CDR2 SYGVKD. Trimming shortened V by 1 base and J by 5 bases, and 11 bases separated the two germline ends. For the CDR3, the DNA is TGTGCCATCAGTGAGTACAGGGAAGGTACTGAAGCTTTCTTT. Translation: CAISEYREGTEAFF.